The next 3 T cell receptor beta chains were all read from a single sample in a study of early stage breast cancer tumors. The table came from immunoSEQ multiplex PCR; TCRdb's copy has only in-frame clones and leaves some out. Of around 78,000 clones listed, more than 65% are singletons. The sample was blood. These receptor sequences come from a person aged 55 to 70 with breast cancer.

The chain combines TRBV19 with TRBJ2-3; 9 bases are shared with TRBD1. Germline V CDR1 and CDR2: LNHDA, SQIVND (reference sequence). This CDR3 is 15 amino acids long. J lost 5 bases, V lost 3 bases, and 6 bases had no gene match. The CDR3 reads CASSIGTGSGDTQYF. The CDR3 nucleotides read TGTGCCAGTAGTATCGGGACAGGGTCGGGAGATACGCAGTATTTT.

V and J are TRBV7-8 and TRBJ1-1; D gene ambiguous. The CDR3 has 15 amino acids. Germline V gives CDR1 SGHVS, CDR2 FQNEAQ. Trimming took 2 bases from V and 6 from J, leaving 16 bases between them. CDR3 amino acids: CASSLFSSVDAEAFF. The CDR3 DNA reads TGTGCCAGCAGCTTATTTTCTTCGGTGGACGCTGAAGCTTTCTTT.

This chain connects TRBV27 to TRBJ1-4, with D unclear. The CDR3 runs 13 residues. Trimming pared 2 bases from V and 5 bases from J, leaving 6 bases between. Per the germline V gene, CDR1 is MNHEY and CDR2 is SMNVEV (reference sequence). CDR3 nucleotide sequence: TGTGCCAGCAGTTTAAGGAGGAATGAAAAACTGTTTTTT. Protein sequence: CASSLRRNEKLFF.